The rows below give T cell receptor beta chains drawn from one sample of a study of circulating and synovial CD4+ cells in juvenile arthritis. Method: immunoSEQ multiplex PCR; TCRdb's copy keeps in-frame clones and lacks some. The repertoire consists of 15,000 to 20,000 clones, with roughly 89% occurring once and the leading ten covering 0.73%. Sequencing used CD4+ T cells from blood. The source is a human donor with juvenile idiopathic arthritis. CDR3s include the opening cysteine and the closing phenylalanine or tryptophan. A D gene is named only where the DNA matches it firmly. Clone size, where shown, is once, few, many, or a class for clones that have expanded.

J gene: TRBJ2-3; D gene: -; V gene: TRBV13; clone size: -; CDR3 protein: CASSLGLYSDTQYF; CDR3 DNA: TGTGCCAGCAGCTTAGGGTTGTATTCCGATACGCAGTATTTT
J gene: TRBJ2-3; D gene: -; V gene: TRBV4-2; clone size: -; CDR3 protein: CASSQDPGSDTQYF; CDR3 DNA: TGTGCCAGCAGCCAAGATCCAGGGTCGGATACGCAGTATTTT
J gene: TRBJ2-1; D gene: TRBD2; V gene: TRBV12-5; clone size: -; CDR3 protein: CASGKGTSGPSYNEQFF; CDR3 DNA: TGTGCTAGTGGTAAGGGGACTAGCGGGCCTTCCTACAATGAGCAGTTCTTC
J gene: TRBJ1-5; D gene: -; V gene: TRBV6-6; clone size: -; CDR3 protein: CASSSDTTGRQPQHF; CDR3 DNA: TGTGCCAGCAGCTCCGATACGACAGGTCGGCAGCCCCAGCATTTT
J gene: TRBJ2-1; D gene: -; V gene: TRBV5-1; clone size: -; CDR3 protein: CASSLLNEQFF; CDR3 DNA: TGCGCCAGCAGCCTTCTGAATGAGCAGTTCTTC
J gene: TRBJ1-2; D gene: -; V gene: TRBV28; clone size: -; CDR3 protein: CASSKNRVHGYTF; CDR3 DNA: TGTGCCAGCAGTAAGAACAGGGTTCATGGCTACACCTTC
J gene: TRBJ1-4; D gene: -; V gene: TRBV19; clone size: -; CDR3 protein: CASTSRGASRDVKEKLFF; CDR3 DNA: TGTGCCAGTACGTCCAGGGGTGCGTCGAGGGACGTGAAGGAAAAACTGTTTTTT
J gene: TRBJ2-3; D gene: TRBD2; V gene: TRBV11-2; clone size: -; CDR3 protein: CASSDSGLYTDTQYF; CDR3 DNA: TGTGCCAGCAGCGATAGCGGGCTGTATACAGATACGCAGTATTTT
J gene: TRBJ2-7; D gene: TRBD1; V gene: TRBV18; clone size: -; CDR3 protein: CASSPRTGGAYEQYF; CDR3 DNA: TGTGCCAGCTCACCACGGACAGGGGGCGCCTACGAGCAGTACTTC
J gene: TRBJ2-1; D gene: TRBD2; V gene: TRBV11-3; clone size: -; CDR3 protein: CASSYPGLAGVEQFF; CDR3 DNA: TGTGCCAGCAGCTATCCGGGACTAGCGGGTGTTGAGCAGTTCTTC
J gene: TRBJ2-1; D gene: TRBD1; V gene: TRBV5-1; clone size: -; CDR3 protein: CASSQGAQDNEQFF; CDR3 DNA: TGCGCCAGCAGCCAGGGGGCGCAGGACAATGAGCAGTTCTTC
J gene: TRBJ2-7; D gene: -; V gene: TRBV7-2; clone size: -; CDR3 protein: CASRRLGGGEQYF; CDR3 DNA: TGTGCCAGCAGGCGACTCGGAGGAGGCGAGCAGTACTTC
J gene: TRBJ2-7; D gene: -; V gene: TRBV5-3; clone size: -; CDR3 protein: CARSPPRGGTPRNSYEQYF; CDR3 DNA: TGTGCCAGAAGCCCACCGAGGGGGGGGACACCGCGAAATTCCTACGAGCAGTACTTC
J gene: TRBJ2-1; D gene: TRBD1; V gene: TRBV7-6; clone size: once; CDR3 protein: CASSSFDRGRVNNEQFF; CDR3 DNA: TGTGCCAGCAGCTCCTTTGACAGGGGGCGCGTTAACAATGAGCAGTTCTTC
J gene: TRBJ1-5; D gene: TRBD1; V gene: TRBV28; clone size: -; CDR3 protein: CASSRTGISNQPQHF; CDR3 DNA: TGTGCCAGCAGTCGGACAGGGATTAGCAATCAGCCCCAGCATTTT
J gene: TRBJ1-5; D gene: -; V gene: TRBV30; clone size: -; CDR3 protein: CAASTGSAQPQHF; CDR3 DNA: TGTGCCGCCAGCACGGGGAGTGCGCAGCCCCAGCATTTT
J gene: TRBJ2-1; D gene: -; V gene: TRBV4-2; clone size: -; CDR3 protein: CASSPVVPAIRPYNEQFF; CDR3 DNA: TGTGCCAGCAGTCCCGTTGTCCCAGCGATACGACCCTACAATGAGCAGTTCTTC
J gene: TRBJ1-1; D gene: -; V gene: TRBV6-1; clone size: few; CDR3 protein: CASIWTSNTEAFF; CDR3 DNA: TGTGCCAGCATTTGGACTTCGAACACTGAAGCTTTCTTT
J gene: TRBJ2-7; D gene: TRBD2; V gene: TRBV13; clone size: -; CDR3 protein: CASSSGTSVEQYF; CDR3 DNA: TGTGCCAGCAGCTCCGGGACTAGCGTCGAGCAGTACTTC
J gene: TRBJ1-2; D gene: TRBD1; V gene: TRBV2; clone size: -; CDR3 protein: CASSPQGEGYTF; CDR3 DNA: TGTGCCAGCAGCCCACAGGGGGAGGGCTACACCTTC
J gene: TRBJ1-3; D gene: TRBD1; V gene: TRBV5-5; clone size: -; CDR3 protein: CASSSGTENILTGNTIYF; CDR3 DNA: TGTGCCAGCAGCTCCGGGACAGAAAATATACTCACGGGAAACACCATATATTTT
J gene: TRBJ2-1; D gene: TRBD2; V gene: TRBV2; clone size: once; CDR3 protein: CASSELAGAGNEQFF; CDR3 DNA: TGTGCCAGCAGTGAACTAGCGGGAGCTGGGAATGAGCAGTTCTTC
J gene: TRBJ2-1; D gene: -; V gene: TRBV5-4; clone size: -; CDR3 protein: CASSLLGVQGGNEQFF; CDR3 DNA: TGTGCCAGCAGCTTATTAGGGGTCCAGGGTGGCAATGAGCAGTTCTTC
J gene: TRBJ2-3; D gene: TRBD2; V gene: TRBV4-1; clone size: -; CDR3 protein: CASSQGLAGLSTDTQYF; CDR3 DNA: TGCGCCAGCAGCCAAGGACTAGCGGGCCTTAGCACAGATACGCAGTATTTT
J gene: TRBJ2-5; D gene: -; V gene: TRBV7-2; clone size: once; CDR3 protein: CASSLGLVGTQYF; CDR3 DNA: TGTGCCAGCAGCTTAGGGCTAGTAGGGACCCAGTACTTC
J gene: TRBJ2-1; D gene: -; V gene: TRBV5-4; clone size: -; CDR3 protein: CASSLEGTHYNEQFF; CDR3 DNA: TGTGCCAGCAGCTTGGAAGGGACACACTACAATGAGCAGTTCTTC
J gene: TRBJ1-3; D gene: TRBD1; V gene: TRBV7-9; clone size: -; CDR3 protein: CASIADRAGNTIYF; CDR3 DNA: TGTGCCAGCATTGCGGACAGGGCAGGAAACACCATATATTTT
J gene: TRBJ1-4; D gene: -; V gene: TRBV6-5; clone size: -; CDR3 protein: CASSYQRANEKLFF; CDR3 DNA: TGTGCCAGCAGTTATCAAAGAGCAAATGAAAAACTGTTTTTT
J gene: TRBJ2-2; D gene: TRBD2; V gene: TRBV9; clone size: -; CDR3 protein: CASSVTSGGAGELFF; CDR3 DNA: TGTGCCAGCAGCGTAACCAGCGGGGGGGCCGGGGAGCTGTTTTTT